Each of the 14 T cell receptor beta chains below was sequenced from the same sample in a study of beta chain features in type 1 diabetes (dated by TCRdb to 2017 to 2018). Libraries were built with the immunoSEQ multiplex PCR assay. The entire amount of isolated RNA was reverse transcribed using the High Capacity cDNA Reverse Transcription Kit, so the sequenced TCRB transcripts were expressed ones. This immuneACCESS table, as held by TCRdb, lists in-frame sequences with V and J called but not all clones. Of the missing ones, under half trace to an unresolved V gene in checked studies; the others have no known cause. Present in this sample are approximately 40,000 clones, 50% of which were seen just once. The leading ten clones occupy 0.2% to 0.3% of the sample. The sequenced sample consisted of stem cell memory CD4+ T cells from blood. The cell subset or site label for this specimen denotes: stem cell-like memory CD4+ T cells. These receptors all stem from a woman in her twenties or thirties in good health.

This chain connects TRBV29-1 to TRBJ2-4, with unresolved D. Germline CDR1 is SQVTM and CDR2 is ANQGSEA. This CDR3 spans 12 amino acids. V was shortened by 1 base and J by 6 bases, with 7 bases between the two germline ends. CDR3 sequence reads: CSVEVAANIQYF. The CDR3 DNA is TGCAGCGTTGAAGTGGCCGCAAACATTCAGTACTTC.

V usage is TRBV4-3 and J usage is TRBJ2-1, with 11 nucleotides matching TRBD1. The CDR3 has 21 amino acids. Germline V gives CDR1 LGHNA, CDR2 YSLEER. The J segment lost 2 bases and the V segment lost 0 bases, leaving 15 bases of the junction unmatched. CDR3 DNA: TGCGCCAGCAGCCAAGATTGGGGGACAGGGGGTCTATTGGGTCCCTACAATGAGCAGTTCTTC. It is translated as CASSQDWGTGGLLGPYNEQFF.

The chain links TRBV28 to TRBJ2-1; 9 bases fit TRBD2. Per the germline V gene, CDR1 is MDHEN and CDR2 is SYDVKM. Trimming cost V 7 bases and J 3 bases; bases outside gene matches: 7. The CDR3 extends over 15 amino acids. CDR3 DNA sequence: TGTGCCAGCAATCAAGCGGGAGGCCGCTACAATGAGCAGTTCTTC. Amino acids: CASNQAGGRYNEQFF.

This clone occurred a few times. This chain uses TRBV7-9 with TRBJ2-2; D possibly corresponds to TRBD2 (5 bases). The CDR3 contains 17 residues. Trimming shortened V by 4 bases and J by 0 bases, and 15 bases separated the two germline ends. Germline V CDR1 and CDR2: SEHNR, FQNEAQ (reference sequence). The CDR3 spells CASSWVVPGANTGELFF. CDR3 coding DNA: TGTGCCAGCAGCTGGGTCGTCCCCGGGGCGAACACCGGGGAGCTGTTTTTT.

This clone was detected a few times. Other nucleotide sequences in the sample specify the same CDR3. V usage is TRBV7-9 and J usage is TRBJ2-7; no clear D. Per the germline V gene, CDR1 is SEHNR and CDR2 is FQNEAQ (reference sequence). V lost 4 bases, J lost 2 bases, and 3 bases lay in between. The CDR3 totals 11 residues. This CDR3 reads CASSSTYEQYF. The CDR3 DNA reads as TGTGCCAGCAGCTCCACCTACGAGCAGTACTTC.

The sample holds a few counts of this clone. This rearrangement joins TRBV29-1 to TRBJ1-1; maybe TRBD1 (6 bases). Trimming pared 6 bases from V and 3 bases from J, leaving 14 bases between. Germline V gene sequence: CDR1 SQVTM, CDR2 ANQGSEA. The CDR3 has 13 amino acids. The CDR3 here is CSVARQEDTEAFF. In nucleotides, the CDR3 is TGCAGCGTAGCTCGACAGGAGGACACTGAAGCTTTCTTT.

The genes are TRBV4-3 and TRBJ1-2; TRBD1 matches 8 bases. J gave up 7 bases and V 4 bases, and 17 bases lay outside the gene matches. CDR1 LGHNA and CDR2 YSLEER come from the germline V gene. The CDR3 has 17 residues. The CDR3 DNA is TGCGCCAGCAGCCCCACCGGGACAGGAAAGTTGGAGCCTGGCTACACCTTC. Encoded protein: CASSPTGTGKLEPGYTF.

This rearrangement joins TRBV14 to TRBJ1-2; 7 nucleotides line up with TRBD1. The CDR3 has 14 amino acids. Germline V CDR1 and CDR2: SGHDN, FVKESK. The V gene end was trimmed by 4 bases and the J gene end by 6 bases; junction bases not matched to a gene: 8. CDR3: CASSRTGTVDGYTF. In DNA, the CDR3 is TGTGCCAGCAGCCGAACCGGGACAGTCGATGGCTACACCTTC.

This clone turned up a few times. The V call is TRBV18, the J call TRBJ2-7; 13 bases match TRBD2. With 4 bases clipped from V and 4 bases from J, the junction kept 7 bases outside the gene matches. The CDR3 is 16 residues long. CDR1 and CDR2 (germline): KGHSH, LQKENI. The CDR3 is CASSLRTSGSRYEQYF. The CDR3 region has the DNA TGTGCCAGCTCACTTCGGACTAGCGGGAGCAGGTACGAGCAGTACTTC.

This clone was seen a handful of times. The CDR3 DNA sequence: TGCAGCGGAAGGACAGGGAACACTGAAGCTTTCTTT. Its translation: CSGRTGNTEAFF. The chain is built from TRBV29-1 and TRBJ1-1, with 7 bases fitting TRBD1. Per germline, CDR1 SQVTM and CDR2 ANQGSEA. This CDR3 region has 12 residues. Trimming removed 7 bases from V and 1 base from J; junction bases left unmatched: 3.

The rearrangement uses TRBV19 and TRBJ2-2; perhaps TRBD2 as D (5 bases). V lost 3 bases, J lost 5 bases, and 13 bases lay in between. From germline, CDR1 is LNHDA and CDR2 SQIVND (reference sequence). CDR3 length equals 15 residues. This CDR3 is CASSMVQAGTGELFF. The DNA for the CDR3 is TGTGCCAGTAGTATGGTTCAGGCGGGTACCGGGGAGCTGTTTTTT.

The genes are TRBV30 and TRBJ1-4, with 7 bases identical to TRBD1. The CDR3 consists of 12 residues. V trimming: 2 bases; J trimming: 7 bases; junction bases outside the gene matches: 1. Germline CDR1 reads GTSNPN; CDR2 reads SVGIG (reference sequence). The CDR3 nucleotides are TGTGCCTGGAGTAGGGGGCGTGAAAAACTGTTTTTT. This encodes CAWSRGREKLFF.

The rearrangement links TRBV6-5 to TRBJ1-5; 8 bases match TRBD1. This CDR3 spans 13 amino acids. In germline, CDR1 is MNHEY, CDR2 SVGAGI. V gave up 4 bases and J gave up 10 bases; unmatched junction bases: 6. The CDR3 spells CASSSRRGLPQHF. The CDR3 DNA is TGTGCCAGCAGTTCGCGCAGGGGGCTTCCCCAGCATTTT.

This clone appeared a few times. The chain links TRBV5-4 to TRBJ2-3, with 10 bases that match TRBD2. Trimming took 1 base from V and 3 from J; bases not matched to a gene: 5. The germline CDR1 and CDR2 sequences are SGHNT and YYREEE (reference sequence). CDR3 size: 16 residues. CDR3 region: CASSLSSGSGTDTQYF. Here the CDR3 DNA reads TGTGCCAGCAGCTTGTCTAGCGGGAGTGGTACAGATACGCAGTATTTT.